This record looks at one T cell receptor beta chain sequence and its context. The antigen is unknown. The ends were cut back, 4 bases at V and 7 bases at J, with 18 bases in the middle. CDR3 length: 15 amino acids. Germline V lookup: CDR1 SGHTS, CDR2 YDEGEE. Clones were sequenced by immunoSEQ multiplex PCR, and TCRdb holds only the in-frame ones, with some missing. This sample has around 8,200 clones; around 80% occur once, and the top ten carry roughly 2.1%. The memory T cells were sequenced right after ex vivo isolation, without culture. The data belong to a study of CD4 T cell repertoires in COVID-19. Across the whole study: Relabeled CFSE-low cells, IL-2-expanded for roughly 9 days, met spikes from other coronaviruses.

Findings and limits, study-wide: Several top expanded SARS-CoV-2-reactive clonotypes were shared by two or three memory subsets. In SARS-CoV and/or HKU1 spike cultures, between about 6 and 25% of SARS-CoV-2 clonotypes reappeared.

This chain connects TRBV5-8 to TRBJ1-3; possibly TRBD1 for D (5 bases). This specimen consisted of effector memory CD4+ T cells from blood, obtained before the COVID-19 pandemic. The receptor was isolated from a human donor who had COVID-19. CDR3 sequence (DNA): TGTGCCAGCAGCGCCCGGGACTTCGGGGGGAACACCATATATTTT. Its protein product is CASSARDFGGNTIYF.